This T cell receptor (beta chain) was found in a study of response to subunit inactivated influenza vaccine. Findings of the study overall: Authors suggested each seasonal influenza vaccination recruits few new T cells.

TCRdb processed the RT-PCR reads anew with MiXCR; each CDR3 protein has one entry. Of about 240,000 distinct CDR3 sequences detected, 12% appear once; the ten largest clones hold approximately 7.8%. This clonotype turned up a few times. What it binds is unknown. The V end was cut by 4 bases, the J end by 7 bases, with 17 bases between. Germline V lookup: CDR1 SGHTA, CDR2 FQGNSA. The CDR3 totals 15 residues. Source: non-naive T cells sorted from PBMCs, taken 14 to 15 days before vaccination. This clonotype originated in a man aged 45-65 years who received an inactivated influenza vaccine. This sequence joins TRBV7-2 and TRBJ2-1; the D gene is possibly TRBD1 (7 bases). The CDR3 is CASSSQGGVSNEQFF. CDR3 nucleotides: TGTGCCAGCAGCTCTCAGGGGGGAGTTTCGAATGAGCAGTTCTTC.